The rows below give T cell receptor beta chains drawn from one sample of a study of blood T cell repertoires in COVID-19. The method was immunoSEQ multiplex PCR; TCRdb's version includes in-frame clones alone and lacks a portion of them. Of 200,000 to 250,000 clones listed, just under 85% are singletons. The specimen was peripheral blood. The receptors come from a woman older than 75 with acute or convalescent COVID-19. The CDR3 runs from the conserved cysteine through the conserved F or W. The order of the fields is V gene, D gene, clone size, J gene, CDR3 protein, CDR3 DNA. D genes are given only for firm matches. Only some rows state a clone size, as once, few, many or a class for expanded clones.

V: TRBV10-3
D: TRBD2
size: .
J: TRBJ2-1
CDR3: CAISNLAGEANEQFF
DNA: TGTGCCATCAGTAACCTAGCGGGCGAGGCCAATGAGCAGTTCTTC

V: TRBV6-5
D: .
size: .
J: TRBJ2-1
CDR3: CASPGGLSYNEQFF
DNA: TGTGCCAGCCCTGGGGGCCTCTCCTACAATGAGCAGTTCTTC

V: TRBV2
D: .
size: .
J: TRBJ1-2
CDR3: CASVLGGTNYGYTF
DNA: TGTGCCAGTGTGCTGGGGGGGACTAACTATGGCTACACCTTC

V: TRBV29-1
D: .
size: .
J: TRBJ2-1
CDR3: CSVDGGTGNEQFF
DNA: TGCAGCGTTGACGGCGGGACCGGAAATGAGCAGTTCTTC

V: TRBV5-1
D: TRBD1
size: .
J: TRBJ2-3
CDR3: CASSLGTGGQVEDTQYF
DNA: TGCGCCAGCAGCTTGGGGACAGGGGGACAAGTGGAAGATACGCAGTATTTT

V: TRBV6-5
D: TRBD1
size: .
J: TRBJ1-1
CDR3: CASRDRGQGTTEAFF
DNA: TGTGCCAGCAGAGACCGGGGACAGGGTACCACTGAAGCTTTCTTT

V: TRBV6-8
D: TRBD1
size: .
J: TRBJ2-7
CDR3: CASSYPKTGGRAYEQYF
DNA: TGTGCCAGCAGTTACCCAAAAACAGGGGGCAGGGCCTACGAGCAGTACTTC

V: TRBV5-1
D: .
size: few
J: TRBJ2-2
CDR3: CASSLVAGPLEELFF
DNA: TGCGCCAGCAGCTTGGTTGCAGGGCCCTTAGAGGAGCTGTTTTTT

V: TRBV18
D: .
size: once
J: TRBJ1-1
CDR3: CASSPLAQGNTEAFF
DNA: TGTGCCAGCTCACCACTCGCACAGGGAAACACTGAAGCTTTCTTT

V: TRBV6-2/TRBV6-3
D: .
size: few
J: TRBJ1-6
CDR3: CASSYRRENSPLHF
DNA: TGTGCCAGCAGTTACAGAAGGGAGAATTCACCCCTCCACTTT

V: TRBV19
D: .
size: .
J: TRBJ2-2
CDR3: CASSKNLNTGELFF
DNA: TGTGCCAGTAGTAAAAACTTAAACACCGGGGAGCTGTTTTTT

V: TRBV27
D: TRBD1
size: .
J: TRBJ2-7
CDR3: CASSVNRGQGEQYF
DNA: TGTGCCAGCAGTGTAAACAGGGGGCAAGGCGAGCAGTACTTC

V: TRBV9
D: .
size: .
J: TRBJ1-2
CDR3: CASSVHPAGAREGYTF
DNA: TGTGCCAGCAGCGTACACCCTGCGGGGGCGCGGGAAGGCTACACCTTC

V: TRBV5-1
D: .
size: .
J: TRBJ2-1
CDR3: CASSLTVSYNEQFF
DNA: TGCGCCAGCAGCTTAACAGTTTCCTACAATGAGCAGTTCTTC

V: TRBV28
D: .
size: .
J: TRBJ1-3
CDR3: CASSFYRWQKRDSNSGNTIYF
DNA: TGTGCCAGCAGTTTCTACCGTTGGCAAAAACGGGACTCTAACTCTGGAAACACCATATATTTT

V: TRBV4-1
D: TRBD1
size: .
J: TRBJ2-2
CDR3: CASSRGQGPGELFF
DNA: TGCGCCAGCAGTCGGGGACAGGGCCCCGGGGAGCTGTTTTTT

V: TRBV6-5
D: .
size: few
J: TRBJ1-6
CDR3: CASSYSVGRGNSPLHF
DNA: TGTGCCAGCAGTTACTCAGTAGGACGGGGGAATTCACCCCTCCACTTT

V: TRBV7-9
D: TRBD1
size: .
J: TRBJ1-6
CDR3: CASSLVGQGDSPLHF
DNA: TGTGCCAGCAGCTTAGTGGGACAGGGGGATTCACCCCTCCACTTT

V: TRBV4-3
D: TRBD1
size: .
J: TRBJ1-1
CDR3: CASRSGGPLNTEAFF
DNA: TGCGCCAGCAGGTCAGGGGGCCCTTTGAACACTGAAGCTTTCTTT

V: TRBV25-1
D: .
size: .
J: TRBJ2-7
CDR3: CASSSETWAEQYF
DNA: TGTGCCAGCAGTTCGGAAACATGGGCCGAGCAGTACTTC

V: TRBV2
D: TRBD1
size: .
J: TRBJ1-1
CDR3: CASGDRGRDTEAFF
DNA: TGTGCCAGCGGGGACAGGGGAAGGGACACTGAAGCTTTCTTT

V: TRBV5-1
D: TRBD1
size: .
J: TRBJ2-5
CDR3: CASSQDRGRIETQYF
DNA: TGCGCCAGCAGCCAGGACAGGGGGCGGATAGAGACCCAGTACTTC

V: TRBV29-1
D: .
size: .
J: TRBJ1-5
CDR3: CSVAGDYSQPQHF
DNA: TGCAGCGTTGCAGGGGACTATAGTCAGCCCCAGCATTTT

V: TRBV5-1
D: TRBD2
size: .
J: TRBJ2-3
CDR3: CASKTSGAATDTQYF
DNA: TGCGCCAGCAAGACTAGCGGGGCGGCCACAGATACGCAGTATTTT

V: TRBV28
D: .
size: few
J: TRBJ1-1
CDR3: CASSRTRVEAFF
DNA: TGTGCCAGCAGCCGGACGAGGGTCGAAGCTTTCTTT

V: TRBV5-1
D: .
size: once
J: TRBJ2-1
CDR3: CASSLDQASSYNEQFF
DNA: TGCGCCAGCAGCTTGGACCAGGCGAGCTCCTACAATGAGCAGTTCTTC

V: TRBV19
D: TRBD1
size: .
J: TRBJ2-7
CDR3: CASSISGGNEQYF
DNA: TGTGCCAGTAGTATCTCAGGGGGAAACGAGCAGTACTTC

V: TRBV5-1
D: .
size: .
J: TRBJ2-7
CDR3: CASSRIVSDNSYEQYF
DNA: TGCGCCAGCAGCCGAATCGTTAGCGATAACTCCTACGAGCAGTACTTC

V: TRBV2
D: TRBD1
size: .
J: TRBJ1-6
CDR3: CASSRDRVNSPLHF
DNA: TGTGCCAGCAGCCGGGACAGGGTAAATTCACCCCTCCACTTT